This T cell receptor beta chain came from a study of regulatory T cells in long-lasting Graves disease. This clonotype occurred many times. No antigen is known for it. HTBI primers from iRepertoire and Arm-PCR of CDR3 regions yielded the TCR beta libraries. TCRdb re-derived calls from the multiplex PCR reads in MiXCR, one entry per CDR3 protein. Here the sample spans about 620,000 distinct CDR3 sequences, 15% to 20% being singletons. Findings of the study overall: Only a small sample size was used, which may have cut accuracy. Study of thyroid tissue was not done, with only peripheral blood studied.

There are 14 residues in the CDR3. The V gene's germline CDR1 is SGHTA and CDR2 FQGTGA. Trimming took 2 bases from V and 4 from J, leaving 9 bases between them. Time point meaning: newly diagnosed GD, antithyroid drugs for less than 3 months. Extracted PBMC RNA gave rise to the TCR library. The sample was also reused in another study, on T cells in Graves' hyperthyroidism and ophthalmopathy. That paper states: No progression to ophthalmopathy during 18 months of follow-up defined stable disease.

The chain links TRBV7-3 to TRBJ1-3; D is perhaps TRBD1 (6 bases). The receptor's source is a woman aged 25 to 39 with Graves disease. The sample here was peripheral blood mononuclear cells (PBMCs), taken at new diagnosis, from a patient treated with antithyroid drugs. CDR3 region: CASSLGGPGNTIYF. The CDR3 bases are TGTGCCAGCAGCTTAGGGGGGCCAGGAAACACCATATATTTT.